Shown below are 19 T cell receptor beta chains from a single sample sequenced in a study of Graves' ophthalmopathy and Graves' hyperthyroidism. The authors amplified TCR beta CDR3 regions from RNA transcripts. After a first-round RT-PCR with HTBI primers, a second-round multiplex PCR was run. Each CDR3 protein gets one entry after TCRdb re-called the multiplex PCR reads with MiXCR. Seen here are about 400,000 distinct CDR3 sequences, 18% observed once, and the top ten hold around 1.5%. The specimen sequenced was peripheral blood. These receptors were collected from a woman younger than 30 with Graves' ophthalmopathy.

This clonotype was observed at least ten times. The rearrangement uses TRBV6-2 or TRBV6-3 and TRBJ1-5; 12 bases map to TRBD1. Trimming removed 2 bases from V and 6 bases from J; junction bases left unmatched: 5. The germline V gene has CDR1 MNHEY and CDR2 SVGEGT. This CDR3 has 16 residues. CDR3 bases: TGTGCCAGCAGTTACCCCGGGACAGGGGGCGGTCAGCCCCAGCATTTT. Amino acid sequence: CASSYPGTGGGQPQHF.

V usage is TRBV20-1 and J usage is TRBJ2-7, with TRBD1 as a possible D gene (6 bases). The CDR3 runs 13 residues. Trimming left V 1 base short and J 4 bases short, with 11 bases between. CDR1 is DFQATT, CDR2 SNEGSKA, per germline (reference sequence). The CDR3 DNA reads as TGCAGTGCTAGAGTCCCAGGGGTTTACGAGCAGTACTTC. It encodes CSARVPGVYEQYF.

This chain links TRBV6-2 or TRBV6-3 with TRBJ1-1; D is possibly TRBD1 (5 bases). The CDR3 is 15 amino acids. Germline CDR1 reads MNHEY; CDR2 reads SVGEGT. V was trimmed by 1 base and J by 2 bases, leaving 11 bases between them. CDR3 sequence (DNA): TGTGCCAGCAGTTACTTTTGGGGGTTAAACACTGAAGCTTTCTTT. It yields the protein CASSYFWGLNTEAFF.

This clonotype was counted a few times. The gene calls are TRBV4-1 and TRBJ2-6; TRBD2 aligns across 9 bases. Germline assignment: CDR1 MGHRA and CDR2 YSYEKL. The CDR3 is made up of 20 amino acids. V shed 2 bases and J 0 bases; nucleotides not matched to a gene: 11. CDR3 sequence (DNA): TGCGCCAGCAGCCAAAATCGCAATTTAGCGGGGGACTCTGGGGCCAACGTCCTGACTTTC. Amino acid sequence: CASSQNRNLAGDSGANVLTF.

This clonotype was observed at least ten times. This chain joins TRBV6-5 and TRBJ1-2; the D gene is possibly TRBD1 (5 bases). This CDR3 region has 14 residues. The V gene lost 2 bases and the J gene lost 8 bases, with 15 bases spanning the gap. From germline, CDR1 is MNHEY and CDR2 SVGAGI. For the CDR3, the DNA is TGTGCCAGCAGTTACGGGCCGGCAGGGCAGGGCTACACCTTC. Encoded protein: CASSYGPAGQGYTF.

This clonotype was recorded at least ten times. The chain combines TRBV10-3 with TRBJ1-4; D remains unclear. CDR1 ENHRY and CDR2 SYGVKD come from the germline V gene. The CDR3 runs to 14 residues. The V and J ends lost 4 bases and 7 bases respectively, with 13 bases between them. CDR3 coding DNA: TGTGCCATCAGTGGTCGGCAGGACGGTGAAAAACTGTTTTTT. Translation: CAISGRQDGEKLFF.

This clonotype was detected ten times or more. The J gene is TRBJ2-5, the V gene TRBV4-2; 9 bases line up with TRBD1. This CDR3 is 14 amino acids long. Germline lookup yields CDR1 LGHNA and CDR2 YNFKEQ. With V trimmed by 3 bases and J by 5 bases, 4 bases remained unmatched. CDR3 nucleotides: TGTGCCAGCAGCCACCTAGGACAGGGGGAGACCCAGTACTTC. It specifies CASSHLGQGETQYF.

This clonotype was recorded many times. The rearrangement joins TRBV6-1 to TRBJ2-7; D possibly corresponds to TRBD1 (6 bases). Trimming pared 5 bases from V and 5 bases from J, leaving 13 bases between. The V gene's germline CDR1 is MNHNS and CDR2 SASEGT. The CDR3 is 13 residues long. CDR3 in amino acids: CASSTGRFHEQYF. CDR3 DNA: TGTGCCAGCAGTACAGGGCGGTTCCACGAGCAGTACTTC.

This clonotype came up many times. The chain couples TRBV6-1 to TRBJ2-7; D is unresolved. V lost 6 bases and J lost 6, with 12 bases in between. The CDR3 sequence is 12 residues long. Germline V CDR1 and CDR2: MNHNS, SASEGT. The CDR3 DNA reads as TGTGCCAGCAGCCAAAGCCCCGGCGAGCAGTACTTC. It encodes CASSQSPGEQYF.

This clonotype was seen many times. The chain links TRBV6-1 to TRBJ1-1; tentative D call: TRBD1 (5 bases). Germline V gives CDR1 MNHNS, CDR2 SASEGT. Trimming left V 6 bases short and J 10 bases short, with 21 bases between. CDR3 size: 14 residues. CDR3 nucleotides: TGTGCCAGCAGCCGCGGACACACGGGGAGTAGAGCTTTCTTT. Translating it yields CASSRGHTGSRAFF.

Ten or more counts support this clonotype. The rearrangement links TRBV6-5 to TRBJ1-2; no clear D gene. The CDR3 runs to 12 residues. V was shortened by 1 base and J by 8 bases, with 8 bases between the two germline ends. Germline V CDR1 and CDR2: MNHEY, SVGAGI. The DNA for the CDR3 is TGTGCCAGCAGTTACTTCGATGGCGGCTACACCTTC. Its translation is CASSYFDGGYTF.

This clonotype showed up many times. This CDR3 is CASSEGGRKNYEQYF. In nucleotides, the CDR3 is TGTGCCAGCAGTGAAGGCGGACGGAAGAACTACGAGCAGTACTTC. This rearrangement joins TRBV6-1 to TRBJ2-7; D not certain. Trimming pared 1 base from V and 3 bases from J, leaving 13 bases between. Germline CDR1 MNHNS, CDR2 SASEGT. This CDR3 has 15 amino acids.

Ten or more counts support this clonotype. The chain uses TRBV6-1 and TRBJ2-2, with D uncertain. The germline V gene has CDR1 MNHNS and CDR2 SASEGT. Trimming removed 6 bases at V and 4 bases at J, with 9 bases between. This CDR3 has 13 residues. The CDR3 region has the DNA TGTGCCAGCAGGGGTTTAGGCACCGGGGAGCTGTTTTTT. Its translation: CASRGLGTGELFF.

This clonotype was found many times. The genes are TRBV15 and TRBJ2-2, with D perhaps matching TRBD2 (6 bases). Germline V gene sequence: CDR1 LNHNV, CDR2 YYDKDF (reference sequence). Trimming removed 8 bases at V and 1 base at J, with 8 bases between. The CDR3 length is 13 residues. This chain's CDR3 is CATEEGNTGELFF. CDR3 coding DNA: TGTGCCACCGAGGAGGGGAACACCGGGGAGCTGTTTTTT.

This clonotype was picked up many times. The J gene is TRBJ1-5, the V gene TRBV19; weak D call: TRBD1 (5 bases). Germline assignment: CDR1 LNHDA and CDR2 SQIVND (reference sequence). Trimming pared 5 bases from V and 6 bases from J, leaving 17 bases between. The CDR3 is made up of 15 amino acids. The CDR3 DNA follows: TGTGCCAGTAGTCCCGCCGGGGGGGGTGTTCAGCCCCAGCATTTT. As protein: CASSPAGGGVQPQHF.

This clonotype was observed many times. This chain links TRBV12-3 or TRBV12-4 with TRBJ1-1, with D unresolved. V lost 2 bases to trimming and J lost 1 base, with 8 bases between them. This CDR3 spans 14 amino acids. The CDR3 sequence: CASSLSNSNTEAFF. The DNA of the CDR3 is TGTGCCAGCAGTTTAAGCAATTCGAACACTGAAGCTTTCTTT.

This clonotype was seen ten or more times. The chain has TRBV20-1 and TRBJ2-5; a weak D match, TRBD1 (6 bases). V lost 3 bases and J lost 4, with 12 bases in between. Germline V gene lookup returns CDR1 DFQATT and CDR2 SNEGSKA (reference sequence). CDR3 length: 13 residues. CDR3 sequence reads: CSARAGEGETQYF. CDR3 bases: TGCAGTGCTAGGGCAGGGGAAGGAGAGACCCAGTACTTC.

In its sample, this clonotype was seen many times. CDR3 region: CASSFDLGGATYEQYF. The CDR3 bases are TGTGCCAGCAGTTTTGACCTAGGGGGCGCAACCTACGAGCAGTACTTC. The chain joins TRBV12-3 or TRBV12-4 to TRBJ2-7; TRBD1 matches 7 bases. This CDR3 contains 16 residues. V dropped 3 bases and J dropped 2; count of bases not matched to a gene: 10.

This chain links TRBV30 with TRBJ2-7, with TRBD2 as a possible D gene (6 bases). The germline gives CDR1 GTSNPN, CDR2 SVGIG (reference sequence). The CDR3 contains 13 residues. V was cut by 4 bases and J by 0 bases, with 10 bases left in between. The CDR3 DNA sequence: TGTGCCTGGAATGGGGGAGGCTCCTACGAGCAGTACTTC. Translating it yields CAWNGGGSYEQYF. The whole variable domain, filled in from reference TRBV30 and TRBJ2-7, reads SQTIHQWPATLVQPVGSPLSLECTVEGTSNPNLYWYRQAAGRGLQLLFYSVGIGQISSEVPQNLSASRPQDRQFILSSKKLLLSDSGFYLCAWNGGGSYEQYFGPGTRLTVT.